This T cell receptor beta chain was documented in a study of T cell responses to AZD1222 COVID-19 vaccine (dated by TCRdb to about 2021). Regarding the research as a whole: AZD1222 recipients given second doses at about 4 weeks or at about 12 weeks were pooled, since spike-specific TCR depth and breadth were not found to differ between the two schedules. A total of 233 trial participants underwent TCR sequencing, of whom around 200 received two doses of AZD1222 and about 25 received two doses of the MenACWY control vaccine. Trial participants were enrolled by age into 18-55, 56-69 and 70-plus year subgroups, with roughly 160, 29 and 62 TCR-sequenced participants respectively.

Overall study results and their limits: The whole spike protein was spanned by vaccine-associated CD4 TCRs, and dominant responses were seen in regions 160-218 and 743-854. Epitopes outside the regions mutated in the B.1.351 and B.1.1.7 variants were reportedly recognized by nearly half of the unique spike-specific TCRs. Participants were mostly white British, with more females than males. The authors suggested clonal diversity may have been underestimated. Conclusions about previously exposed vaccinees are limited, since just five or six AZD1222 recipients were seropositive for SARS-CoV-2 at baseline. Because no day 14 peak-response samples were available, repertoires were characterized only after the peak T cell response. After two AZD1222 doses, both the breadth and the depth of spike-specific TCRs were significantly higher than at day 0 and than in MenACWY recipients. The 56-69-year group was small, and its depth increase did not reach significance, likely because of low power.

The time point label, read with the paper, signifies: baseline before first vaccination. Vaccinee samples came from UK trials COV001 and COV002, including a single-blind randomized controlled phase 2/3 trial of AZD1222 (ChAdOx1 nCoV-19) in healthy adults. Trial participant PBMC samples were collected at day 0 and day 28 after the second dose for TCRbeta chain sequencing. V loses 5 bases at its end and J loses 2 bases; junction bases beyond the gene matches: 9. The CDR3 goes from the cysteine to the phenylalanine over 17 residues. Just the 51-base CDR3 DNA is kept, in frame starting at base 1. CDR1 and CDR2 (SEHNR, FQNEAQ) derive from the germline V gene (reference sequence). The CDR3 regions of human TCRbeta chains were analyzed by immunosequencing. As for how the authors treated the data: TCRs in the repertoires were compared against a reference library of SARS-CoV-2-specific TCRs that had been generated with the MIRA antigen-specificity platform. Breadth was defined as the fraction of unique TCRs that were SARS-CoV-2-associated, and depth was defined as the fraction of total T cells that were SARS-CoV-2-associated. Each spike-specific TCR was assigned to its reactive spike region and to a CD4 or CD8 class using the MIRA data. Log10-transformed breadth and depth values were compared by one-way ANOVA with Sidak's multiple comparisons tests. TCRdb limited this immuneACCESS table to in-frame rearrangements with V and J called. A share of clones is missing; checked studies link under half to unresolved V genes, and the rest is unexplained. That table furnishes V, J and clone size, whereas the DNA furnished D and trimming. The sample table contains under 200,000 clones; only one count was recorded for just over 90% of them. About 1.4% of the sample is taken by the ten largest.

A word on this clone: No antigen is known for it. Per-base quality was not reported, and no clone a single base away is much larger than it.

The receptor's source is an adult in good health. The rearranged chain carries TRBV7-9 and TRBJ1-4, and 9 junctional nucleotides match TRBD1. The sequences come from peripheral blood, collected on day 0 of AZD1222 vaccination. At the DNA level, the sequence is TGTGCCAGCAGCCCCGGACAGGGGCGGTTGACTAATGAAAAACTGTTTTTT. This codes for CASSPGQGRLTNEKLFF.